These T cell receptor beta chains were read from a single sample in a study of cytomegalovirus exposure and HLA in healthy donors. Assay used: immunoSEQ multiplex PCR; TCRdb lists only in-frame clones, some missing. This sample has around 150,000 clones, with almost 85% found just once. Sequencing input: PBMCs. The receptors come from a man aged 30 to 45 in good health and CMV-seropositive. CDR3s include the opening cysteine and the closing phenylalanine or tryptophan. The D gene is left open where the match is weak. Clone size is stated in some rows and not others, as once, few, many or a class when expanded.

-,-,TRBJ1-2,TRBV4-2,TGTGCCAGCAGCCAAGGCGGGCAGCCCGGGCAGGGCTACACCTTC,CASSQGGQPGQGYTF
-,-,TRBJ1-1,TRBV9,TGTGCCAGCAGCGTAGGTTGGGAGGGAAGCCCTGAAGCTTTCTTT,CASSVGWEGSPEAFF
-,-,TRBJ2-7,TRBV2,TGTGCCAGCAAAACAGGGAGAAATTGCGAGCAGTACTTC,CASKTGRNCEQYF
-,-,TRBJ1-2,TRBV4-1,TGCGCCAGCAGCCCTCGAACGGAGGGGATCGGAGGCTACACCTTC,CASSPRTEGIGGYTF
-,-,TRBJ2-5,TRBV15,TGTGCCACCAGTTGGGGCGGGAACCAAGAGACCCAGTACTTC,CATSWGGNQETQYF
-,TRBD2,TRBJ2-3,TRBV7-9,TGTGCCAGCAGCTCGCCGAGGGCCACCGGGACTAGCGGGGCAGATACGCAGTATTTT,CASSSPRATGTSGADTQYF
-,-,TRBJ2-3,TRBV18,TGTGCCAGCTCACCGTATCTAGGGCTAGCAGTCACAGATACGCAGTATTTT,CASSPYLGLAVTDTQYF
-,-,TRBJ2-3,TRBV5-1,TGCGCCAGCAGCTTGGAGTTACCCCGGGCAGATACGCAGTATTTT,CASSLELPRADTQYF
-,-,TRBJ1-2,TRBV6-6,TGTGCCAGCAGTTATACAGGGATGGACGGCTACACCTTC,CASSYTGMDGYTF
-,TRBD1,TRBJ2-3,TRBV9,TGTGCCAGCAGCCTGAGGACAGGGGAGGAGTCGGATACGCAGTATTTT,CASSLRTGEESDTQYF
-,-,TRBJ2-1,TRBV7-3,TGTGCCAGCAGCTTAGCTGGAGGGACCTACAATGAGCAGTTCTTC,CASSLAGGTYNEQFF
-,TRBD1,TRBJ1-2,TRBV18,TGTGCCAGCTCACCCGACCCCCGAGGGGGCAATGGCTACACCTTC,CASSPDPRGGNGYTF
-,TRBD1,TRBJ1-6,TRBV15,TGTGCCACCAGCAGAGGCTCAGTCGGACAGGGGGGCACCCTCCACTTT,CATSRGSVGQGGTLHF
-,-,TRBJ1-1,TRBV4-1,TGCGCCAGCAGCGCCACAGGGATTGAAGCTTTCTTT,CASSATGIEAFF
many,TRBD1,TRBJ1-4,TRBV12-5,TGTGCTAGTGGTTCGGATCCCACAGGGGTCGGTGAAAAACTGTTTTTT,CASGSDPTGVGEKLFF
-,-,TRBJ2-2,TRBV7-6,TGTGCCAGCAGCTTAGGCGGGACAGCGAACACCGGGGAGCTGTTTTTT,CASSLGGTANTGELFF
once,-,TRBJ2-1,TRBV5-1,TGCGCCAGCACCCCCGCAACTAGCTCCTACAATGAGCAGTTCTTC,CASTPATSSYNEQFF
-,TRBD1,TRBJ1-1,TRBV29-1,TGCAGCGCTAGGACAGGTCGAATAGACACTGAAGCTTTCTTT,CSARTGRIDTEAFF
-,-,TRBJ2-2,TRBV9,TGTGCCAGCAGCCCCTACGCGTTAGAGGACACCGGGGAGCTGTTTTTT,CASSPYALEDTGELFF
-,TRBD2,TRBJ2-7,TRBV14,TGTGCCAGCAGCCAAAGAGGACTAGCGGGACAGGTTCCCTACGAGCAGTACTTC,CASSQRGLAGQVPYEQYF
-,-,TRBJ2-2,TRBV5-1,TGCGCCAGCAGCCCGGGAAAGGATGGGGCCGGGGAGCTGTTTTTT,CASSPGKDGAGELFF
many,TRBD1,TRBJ2-7,TRBV29-1,TGCAGCGTTGGACAGGGGGCTTTGGGCGAGCAGTACTTC,CSVGQGALGEQYF
-,-,TRBJ2-3,TRBV7-3,TGTGCCAGCAGCTTAGGACCGGGCCAGGGAGATACGCAGTATTTT,CASSLGPGQGDTQYF
-,-,TRBJ2-5,TRBV20-1,TGCAGTGCTACCCAGGGGGAGACCCAGTACTTC,CSATQGETQYF
-,TRBD2,TRBJ2-2,TRBV4-2,TGTGCCAGCAGCCGGACTAGTGACAACACCGGGGAGCTGTTTTTT,CASSRTSDNTGELFF
-,-,TRBJ1-6,TRBV5-1,TGCGCCAGCAGCTTCACAGGGTACTCCTATAATTCACCCCTCCACTTT,CASSFTGYSYNSPLHF
-,-,TRBJ2-7,TRBV12-2,TGTGCAAGTCGCTTAATGGTTCTAGCCGGCGAGCAGTACTTC,CASRLMVLAGEQYF
few,-,TRBJ2-7,TRBV5-6,TGTGCCAGCAGCCAAGAGGGCCCCGGGGGACTGTACTTC,CASSQEGPGGLYF
once,-,TRBJ2-3,TRBV6-5,TGTGCCAGCCGATCCCCCGGGACAGATACGCAGTATTTT,CASRSPGTDTQYF
-,-,TRBJ2-1,TRBV9,TGTGCCAGCAGCGAGGGGGACCCCTACAATGAGCAGTTCTTC,CASSEGDPYNEQFF
-,TRBD1,TRBJ2-2,TRBV27,TGTGCCAGCAGTTTAAGGACAGGGGTGAACACCGGGGAGCTGTTTTTT,CASSLRTGVNTGELFF
-,-,TRBJ2-2,TRBV7-3,TGTGCCAGCAGTCCTAACAGGGAAATAGGCACCGGGGAGCTGTTTTTT,CASSPNREIGTGELFF
medium-sized,-,TRBJ2-3,TRBV7-3,TGTGCCAGCAGCAACTCCGGGGGAGATACGCAGTATTTT,CASSNSGGDTQYF
once,-,TRBJ1-1,TRBV25-1,TGTGCCAGCAGTACCCAGGGTATGATAACTGGGGCTTTCTTT,CASSTQGMITGAFF
few,TRBD2,TRBJ2-1,TRBV7-2,TGTGCCAGCAGCACCGTTGGCGCGGGGGGTTACAATGAGCAGTTCTTC,CASSTVGAGGYNEQFF
once,TRBD1,TRBJ1-5,TRBV2,TGTGCCAGCAATTCACAGGGGTTGGAAGATCAGCCCCAGCATTTT,CASNSQGLEDQPQHF
-,TRBD1,TRBJ1-1,TRBV5-1,TGCGCCAGCAGGCCCGGACAGGGAGGGTGGAACACTGAAGCTTTCTTT,CASRPGQGGWNTEAFF
-,-,TRBJ1-1,TRBV7-2,TGTGCCAGCTTATTAGGAGGGGATCGCACTGAAGCTTTCTTT,CASLLGGDRTEAFF
-,TRBD2,TRBJ2-1,TRBV7-2,TGTGCCAGCAGCCCCGGGACTAGCGGGGGGGCCTACAATGAGCAGTTCTTC,CASSPGTSGGAYNEQFF
-,-,TRBJ1-1,TRBV19,TGTGCCAGTACTCACAGTGGTATGAACACTGAAGCTTTCTTT,CASTHSGMNTEAFF
-,-,TRBJ2-5,TRBV7-6,TGTGCCAGCAGCTCACTAGCCGAACCCCAAGAGACCCAGTACTTC,CASSSLAEPQETQYF
-,-,TRBJ1-5,TRBV2,TGTGCCAGCAAACAGGACGGCCCCCAGCATTTT,CASKQDGPQHF